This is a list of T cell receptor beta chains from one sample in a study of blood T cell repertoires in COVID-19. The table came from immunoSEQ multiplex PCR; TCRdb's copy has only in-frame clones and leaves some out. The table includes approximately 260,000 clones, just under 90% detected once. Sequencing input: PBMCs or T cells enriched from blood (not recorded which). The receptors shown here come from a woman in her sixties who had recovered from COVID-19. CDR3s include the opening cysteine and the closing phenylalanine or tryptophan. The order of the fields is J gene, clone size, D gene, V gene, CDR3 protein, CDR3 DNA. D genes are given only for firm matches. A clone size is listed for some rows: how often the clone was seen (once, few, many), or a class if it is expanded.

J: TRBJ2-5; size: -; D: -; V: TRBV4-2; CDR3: CASSGRGGRGGETQYF; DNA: TGTGCCAGCAGCGGCCGAGGAGGGCGAGGAGGAGAGACCCAGTACTTC
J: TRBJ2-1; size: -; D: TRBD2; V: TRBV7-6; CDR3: CASSLVASGASSYNEQFF; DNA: TGTGCCAGCAGCTTAGTAGCTAGCGGAGCGAGCTCCTACAATGAGCAGTTCTTC
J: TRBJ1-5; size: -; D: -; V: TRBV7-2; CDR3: CASSLERGNQPQHF; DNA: TGTGCCAGCAGCTTAGAAAGAGGCAATCAGCCCCAGCATTTT
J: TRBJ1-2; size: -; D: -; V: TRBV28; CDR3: CASSTTYDGNYGYTF; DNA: TGTGCCAGCAGTACAACGTACGACGGGAACTATGGCTACACCTTC
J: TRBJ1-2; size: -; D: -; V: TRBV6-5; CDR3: CASSYGADPYGYTF; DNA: TGTGCCAGCAGTTACGGGGCAGACCCATATGGCTACACCTTC
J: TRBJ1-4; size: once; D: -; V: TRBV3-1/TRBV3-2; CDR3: CASSHPEGAEKLFF; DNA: TGTGCCAGCAGCCATCCAGAAGGGGCGGAAAAACTGTTTTTT
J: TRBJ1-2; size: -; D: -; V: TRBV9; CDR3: CASSGVRQQTSGGYTF; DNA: TGTGCCAGCAGCGGGGTCAGACAGCAAACCTCGGGCGGCTACACCTTC
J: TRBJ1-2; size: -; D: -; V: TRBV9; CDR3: CASSATTNYGYTF; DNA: TGTGCCAGCAGCGCAACTACTAACTATGGCTACACCTTC
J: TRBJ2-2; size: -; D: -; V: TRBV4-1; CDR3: CASSQDPRLNTGELFF; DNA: TGCGCCAGCAGCCAAGATCCGAGACTTAACACCGGGGAGCTGTTTTTT
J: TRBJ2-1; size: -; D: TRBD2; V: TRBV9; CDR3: CASSVGTSGGLYEQFF; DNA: TGTGCCAGCAGCGTAGGAACTAGCGGGGGGCTGTATGAGCAGTTCTTC
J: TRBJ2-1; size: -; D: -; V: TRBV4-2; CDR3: CAIKGGGRNEQFF; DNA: TGTGCCATCAAAGGGGGGGGGCGGAATGAGCAGTTCTTC
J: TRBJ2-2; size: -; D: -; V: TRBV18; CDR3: CASSPPAQGNTGELFF; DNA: TGTGCCAGCTCACCACCGGCACAGGGGAACACCGGGGAGCTGTTTTTT
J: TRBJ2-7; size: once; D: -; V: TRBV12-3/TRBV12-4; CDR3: CASRRRLDYEQYF; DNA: TGTGCCAGCAGACGCCGCCTAGACTACGAGCAGTACTTC
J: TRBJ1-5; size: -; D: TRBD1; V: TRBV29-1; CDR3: CSVVWDRRDQPQHF; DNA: TGCAGCGTTGTCTGGGACAGAAGAGATCAGCCCCAGCATTTT
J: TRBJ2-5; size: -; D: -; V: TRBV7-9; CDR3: CASSPPHFSGKGGETQYF; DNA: TGTGCCAGCAGCCCACCACACTTCTCAGGGAAGGGTGGAGAGACCCAGTACTTC
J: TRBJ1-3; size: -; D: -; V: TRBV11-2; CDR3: CASSKSSGNTIYF; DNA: TGTGCCAGCAGTAAATCTTCTGGAAACACCATATATTTT
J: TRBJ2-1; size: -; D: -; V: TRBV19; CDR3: CASSGWRGGYNEQFF; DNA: TGTGCCAGTAGTGGGTGGAGAGGGGGCTACAATGAGCAGTTCTTC
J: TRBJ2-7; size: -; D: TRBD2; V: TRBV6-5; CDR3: CASGLAGEYEQYF; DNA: TGTGCCAGCGGGCTAGCGGGGGAATACGAGCAGTACTTC
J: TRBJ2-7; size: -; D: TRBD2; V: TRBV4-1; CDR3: CASSQGWGGLYEQYF; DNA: TGCGCCAGCAGCCAAGGGTGGGGGGGACTCTACGAGCAGTACTTC
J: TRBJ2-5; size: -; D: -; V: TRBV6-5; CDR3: CASSYSPEETQYF; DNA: TGTGCCAGCAGTTACTCCCCAGAAGAGACCCAGTACTTC
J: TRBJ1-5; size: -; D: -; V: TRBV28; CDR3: CASSLFSQPQHF; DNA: TGTGCCAGCAGTTTGTTTTCGCAGCCCCAGCATTTT
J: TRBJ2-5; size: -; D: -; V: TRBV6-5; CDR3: CASSYLAGIQETQYF; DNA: TGTGCCAGCAGTTACCTGGCAGGAATCCAAGAGACCCAGTACTTC
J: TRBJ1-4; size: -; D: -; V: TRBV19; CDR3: CASSMGPGREKLFF; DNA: TGTGCCAGTAGTATGGGCCCGGGAAGAGAAAAACTGTTTTTT
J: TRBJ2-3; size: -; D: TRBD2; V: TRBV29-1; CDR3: CSVAQGLAENTDTQYF; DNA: TGCAGCGTTGCCCAAGGACTAGCGGAGAACACAGATACGCAGTATTTT
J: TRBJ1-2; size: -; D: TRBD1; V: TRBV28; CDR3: CASSPRTGNGYTF; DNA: TGTGCCAGCAGTCCCCGGACAGGGAATGGCTACACCTTC
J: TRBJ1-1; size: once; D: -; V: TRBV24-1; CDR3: CATSDSWAGTHPLSTEAFF; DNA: TGTGCCACCAGTGATAGTTGGGCCGGGACACATCCCTTGAGTACTGAAGCTTTCTTT
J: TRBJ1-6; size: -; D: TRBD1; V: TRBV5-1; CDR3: CASSLSAGTASSPLHF; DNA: TGCGCCAGCAGCTTGTCTGCTGGGACAGCTAGTTCACCCCTCCACTTT
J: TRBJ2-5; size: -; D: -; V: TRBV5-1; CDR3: CASRGLQGNQETQYF; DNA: TGCGCCAGCAGAGGACTACAGGGGAACCAAGAGACCCAGTACTTC
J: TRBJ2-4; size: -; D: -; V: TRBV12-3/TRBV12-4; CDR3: CASRGAVDIQYF; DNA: TGTGCCAGCCGGGGGGCTGTAGACATTCAGTACTTC
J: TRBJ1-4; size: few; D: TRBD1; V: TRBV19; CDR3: CASSIGTGGATNEKLFF; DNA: TGTGCCAGTAGTATTGGGACAGGGGGCGCGACTAATGAAAAACTGTTTTTT